This TCR beta chain is from a study of lung T cells in sarcoidosis with Löfgren's syndrome (dated by TCRdb to between 2016 and 2019). Study-wide context: Sarcoidosis was characterized as a granulomatous disease that mainly affects the lungs and features an accumulation of CD4+ T cells in bronchoalveolar lavage fluid. The repertoire analyses were focused on Lofgren's syndrome patients.

Findings and caveats that apply to the study as a whole: Analysis of alphabeta pairing showed that TRAV12-1 paired preferentially with TRBV2, and the TCRs formed by this pairing showed CDR3 homology. CDR3 motifs in TRAV12-1 and TRBV2 were reported to be shared across several Lofgren's syndrome patients, which suggests public CD4+ TCR repertoires. TRAV12-1 and TRBV2 were reported as the most expanded V gene segments in Löfgren's syndrome patients compared with control subjects. The study only suggested recognition of a sarcoidosis-associated antigen, and the antigen remained putative and unidentified.

From its cysteine to its phenylalanine, the CDR3 spans 14 amino acids. Left in the record is the CDR3 DNA by itself, 42 bases read in frame from the first base. V drops 4 bases and J drops 0 bases, leaving 10 bases in between. The germline V gene sets CDR1 to SGHRS and CDR2 to YFSETQ. This clonotype was observed a handful of times. This clone's antigen is unknown. No clone much larger than this one lies a single base away; base qualities are absent. Sequencer: Illumina MiSeq. Using fastp trimming at Q25 and MiXCR clonotype assembly, TCRdb reanalyzed the public sequencing data and kept in-frame beta chains. Each CDR3 protein appears once, grouped with its most common genes and DNA. The sample yields roughly 63,000 distinct CDR3 sequences; 21% were counted once. The top ten clones comprise 2% to 2.5% of the sample.

Recombination connected TRBV5-1 to TRBJ1-1; too little of a D gene remains to name it. What was sequenced was CD4+ T cells from PBMCs. The source of this sequence is a human donor with sarcoidosis (Löfgren's syndrome or another form), or a control subject (not recorded which). The CDR3 sequence is CASSPLTVNTEAFF. The nucleotide sequence reads TGCGCCAGCAGCCCATTGACGGTGAACACTGAAGCTTTCTTT.